This T cell receptor (beta chain) was observed in a study of blood T cell repertoires in COVID-19. About the research overall: The origin of the acute and convalescent COVID-19 samples was the United States, Italy and Spain.

Germline loops: CDR1 LNHDA, CDR2 SQIVND (reference sequence). The V segment lost 8 bases and the J segment 7 bases; nucleotides outside the gene matches: 10. This CDR3 contains 13 residues. Assay used: immunoSEQ multiplex PCR; TCRdb lists only in-frame clones, some missing. The sample shows under 300,000 clones, around 80% of them seen only once. The receptor comes from a woman aged 18-30 years with acute or convalescent COVID-19. Sequences were obtained from peripheral blood. The chain is built from TRBV19 and TRBJ1-1; 7 positions agree with TRBD1. CDR3 nucleotides: TGTGCCAGTGCTACCGGGACAGCAAGTGAAGCTTTCTTT. It yields the protein CASATGTASEAFF.